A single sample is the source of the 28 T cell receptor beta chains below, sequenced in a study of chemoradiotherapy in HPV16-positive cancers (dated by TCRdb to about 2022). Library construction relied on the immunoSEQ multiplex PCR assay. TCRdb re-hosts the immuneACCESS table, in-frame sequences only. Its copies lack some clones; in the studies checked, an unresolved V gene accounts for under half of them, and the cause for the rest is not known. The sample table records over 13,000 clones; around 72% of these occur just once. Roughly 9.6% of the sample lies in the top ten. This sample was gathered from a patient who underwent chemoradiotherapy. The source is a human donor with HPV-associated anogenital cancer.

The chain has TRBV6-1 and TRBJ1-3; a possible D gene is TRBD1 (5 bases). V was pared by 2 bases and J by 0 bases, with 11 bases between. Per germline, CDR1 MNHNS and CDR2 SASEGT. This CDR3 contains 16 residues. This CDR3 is CASSEMRGNSGNTIYF. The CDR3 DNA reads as TGTGCCAGCAGTGAAATGCGGGGGAACTCTGGAAACACCATATATTTT.

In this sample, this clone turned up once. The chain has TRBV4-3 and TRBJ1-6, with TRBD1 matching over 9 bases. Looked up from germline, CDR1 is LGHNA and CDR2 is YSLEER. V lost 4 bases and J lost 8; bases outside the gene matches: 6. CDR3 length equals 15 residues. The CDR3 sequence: CASSLGTGFDSPLHF. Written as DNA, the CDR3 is TGCGCCAGCAGCCTTGGGACAGGGTTTGATTCACCCCTCCACTTT.

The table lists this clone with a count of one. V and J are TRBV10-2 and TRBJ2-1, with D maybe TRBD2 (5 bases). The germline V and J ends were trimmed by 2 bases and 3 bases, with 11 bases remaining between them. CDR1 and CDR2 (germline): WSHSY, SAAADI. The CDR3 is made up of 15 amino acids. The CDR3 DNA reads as TGCGCCAGCAGTGAGCTACCGGGGAACTACAATGAGCAGTTCTTC. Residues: CASSELPGNYNEQFF.

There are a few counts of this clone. For the CDR3, the DNA is TGTGCCAGCAGCTTAGATCCCGAAAGGGAAAAACTGTTTTTT. As protein: CASSLDPEREKLFF. The chain combines TRBV7-9 with TRBJ1-4; no firm D call. The CDR3 runs to 14 residues. V lost 1 base, J lost 8 bases, and 11 bases lay in between. CDR1 SEHNR and CDR2 FQNEAQ come from the germline V gene (reference sequence).

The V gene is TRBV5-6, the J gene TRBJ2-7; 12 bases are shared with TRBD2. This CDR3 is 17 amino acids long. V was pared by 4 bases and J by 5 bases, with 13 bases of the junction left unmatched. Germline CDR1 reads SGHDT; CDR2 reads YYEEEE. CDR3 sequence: CASSHRTSGAGSHEQYF. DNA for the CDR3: TGTGCCAGCAGCCATCGGACTAGCGGGGCGGGGTCCCACGAGCAGTACTTC.

Here the CDR3 reads CASSKKYQETQYF. CDR3 sequence (DNA): TGTGCCAGCAGCAAGAAGTACCAAGAGACCCAGTACTTC. The gene calls are TRBV6-5 and TRBJ2-5; D call uncertain. The germline CDR1 and CDR2 sequences are MNHEY and SVGAGI. The CDR3 is made up of 13 amino acids. V gave up 6 bases and J gave up 0 bases, with 8 bases separating them.

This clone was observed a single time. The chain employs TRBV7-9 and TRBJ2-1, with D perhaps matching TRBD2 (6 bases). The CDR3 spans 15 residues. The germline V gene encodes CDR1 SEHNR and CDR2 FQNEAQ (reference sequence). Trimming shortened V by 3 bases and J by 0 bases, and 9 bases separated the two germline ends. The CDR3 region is CASSFGGSSYNEQFF. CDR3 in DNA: TGTGCCAGCAGCTTTGGGGGGAGCTCCTACAATGAGCAGTTCTTC.

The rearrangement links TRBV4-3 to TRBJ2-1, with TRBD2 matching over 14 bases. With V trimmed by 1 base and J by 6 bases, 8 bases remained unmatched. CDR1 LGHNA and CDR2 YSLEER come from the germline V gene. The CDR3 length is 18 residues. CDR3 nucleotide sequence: TGCGCCAGCAGCCAAGTCGTCTCCGGGACTAGCGGGAGCAATGAGCAGTTCTTC. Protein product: CASSQVVSGTSGSNEQFF.

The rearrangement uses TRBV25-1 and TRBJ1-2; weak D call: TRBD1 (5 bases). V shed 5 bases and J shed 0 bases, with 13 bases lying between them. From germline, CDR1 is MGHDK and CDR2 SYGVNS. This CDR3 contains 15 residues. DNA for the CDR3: TGTGCCAGCAGTTGGGGAGGGACGGCTAACTATGGCTACACCTTC. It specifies CASSWGGTANYGYTF.

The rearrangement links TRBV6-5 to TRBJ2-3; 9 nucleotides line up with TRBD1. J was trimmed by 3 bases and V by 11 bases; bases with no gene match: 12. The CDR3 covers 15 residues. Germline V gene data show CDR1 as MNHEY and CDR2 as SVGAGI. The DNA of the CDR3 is TGTGCCTTTTGGACAGGGGCCCGGGAAACAGATACGCAGTATTTT. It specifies CAFWTGARETDTQYF.

CDR3 sequence reads: CASSARRTGGSNSPLHF. CDR3 DNA sequence: TGTGCCAGCAGCGCTCGAAGGACAGGGGGCAGTAATTCACCCCTCCACTTT. The chain has TRBV9 and TRBJ1-6, with 11 bases that match TRBD1. V lost 3 bases and J lost 6; bases outside the gene matches: 8. Germline V CDR1 and CDR2: SGDLS, YYNGEE. CDR3 size: 17 residues. Full variable domain (outside the CDR3, taken from reference TRBV9 and TRBJ1-6): DSGVTQTPKHLITATGQRVTLRCSPRSGDLSVYWYQQSLDQGLQFLIQYYNGEERAKGNILERFSAQQFPDLHSELNLSSLELGDSALYFCASSARRTGGSNSPLHFGNGTRLTVT.

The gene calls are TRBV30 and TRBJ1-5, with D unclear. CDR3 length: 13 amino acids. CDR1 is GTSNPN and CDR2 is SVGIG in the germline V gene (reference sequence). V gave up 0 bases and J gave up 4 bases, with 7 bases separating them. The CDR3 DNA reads TGTGCCTGGAGTGTGCAGAGGAATCAGCCCCAGCATTTT. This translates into CAWSVQRNQPQHF.

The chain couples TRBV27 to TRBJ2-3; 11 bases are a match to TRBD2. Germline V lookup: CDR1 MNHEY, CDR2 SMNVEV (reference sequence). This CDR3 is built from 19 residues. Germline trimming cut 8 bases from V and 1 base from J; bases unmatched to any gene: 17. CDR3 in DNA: TGTGCCAGCTCCTCTTTAGCGGGGGGGTTGAGTAGAGGCACAGATACGCAGTATTTT. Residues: CASSSLAGGLSRGTDTQYF.

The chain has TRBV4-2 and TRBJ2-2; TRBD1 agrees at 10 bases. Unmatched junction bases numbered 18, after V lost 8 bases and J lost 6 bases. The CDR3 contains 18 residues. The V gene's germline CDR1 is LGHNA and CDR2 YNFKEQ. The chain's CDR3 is CASRSGTGALLGPGELFF. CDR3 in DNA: TGTGCCAGCCGCTCCGGGACAGGGGCCCTTCTGGGACCCGGGGAGCTGTTTTTT.

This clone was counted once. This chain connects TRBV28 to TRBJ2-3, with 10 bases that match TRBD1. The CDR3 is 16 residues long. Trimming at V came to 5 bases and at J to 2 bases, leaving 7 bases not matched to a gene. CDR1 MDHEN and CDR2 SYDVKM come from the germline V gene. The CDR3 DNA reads TGTGCCAGCAGTCCCGGGGGGACAGGGGACACAGATACGCAGTATTTT. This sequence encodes CASSPGGTGDTDTQYF.

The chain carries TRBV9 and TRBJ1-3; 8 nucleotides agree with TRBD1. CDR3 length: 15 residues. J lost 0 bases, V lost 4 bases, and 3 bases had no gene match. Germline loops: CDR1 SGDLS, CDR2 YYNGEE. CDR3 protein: CASSFTGGSGNTIYF. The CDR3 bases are TGTGCCAGCAGCTTTACAGGGGGCTCTGGAAACACCATATATTTT.

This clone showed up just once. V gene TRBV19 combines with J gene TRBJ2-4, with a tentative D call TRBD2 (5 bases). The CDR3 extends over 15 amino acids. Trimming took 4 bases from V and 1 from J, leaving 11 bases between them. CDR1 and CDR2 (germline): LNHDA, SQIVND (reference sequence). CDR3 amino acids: CASSRSWTAKNIQYF. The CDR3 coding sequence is TGTGCCAGTAGTAGGAGTTGGACTGCCAAAAACATTCAGTACTTC.

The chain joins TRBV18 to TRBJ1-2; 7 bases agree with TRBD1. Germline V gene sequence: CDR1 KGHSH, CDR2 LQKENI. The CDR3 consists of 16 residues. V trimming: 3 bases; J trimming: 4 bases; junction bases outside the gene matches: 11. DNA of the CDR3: TGTGCCAGCTCACCTATTAAGGGGGCTGACGCCTATGGCTACACCTTC. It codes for CASSPIKGADAYGYTF. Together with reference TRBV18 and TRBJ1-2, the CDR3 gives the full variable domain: NAGVMQNPRHLVRRRGQEARLRCSPMKGHSHVYWYRQLPEEGLKFMVYLQKENIIDESGMPKERFSAEFPKEGPSILRIQQVVRGDSAAYFCASSPIKGADAYGYTFGSGTRLTVV.

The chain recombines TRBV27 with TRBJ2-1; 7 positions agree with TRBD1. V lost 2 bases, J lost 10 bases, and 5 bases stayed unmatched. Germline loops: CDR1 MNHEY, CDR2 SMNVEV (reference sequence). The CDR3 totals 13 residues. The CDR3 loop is CASSLTGVREQFF. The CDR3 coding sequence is TGTGCCAGCAGTTTAACAGGGGTGAGAGAGCAGTTCTTC.

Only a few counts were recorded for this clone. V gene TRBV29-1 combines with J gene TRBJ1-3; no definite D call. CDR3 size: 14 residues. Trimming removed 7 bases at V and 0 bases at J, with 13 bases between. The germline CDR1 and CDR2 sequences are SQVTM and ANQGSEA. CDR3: CSAGEGSSGNTIYF. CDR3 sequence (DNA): TGCAGCGCCGGAGAGGGCAGCTCTGGAAACACCATATATTTT.

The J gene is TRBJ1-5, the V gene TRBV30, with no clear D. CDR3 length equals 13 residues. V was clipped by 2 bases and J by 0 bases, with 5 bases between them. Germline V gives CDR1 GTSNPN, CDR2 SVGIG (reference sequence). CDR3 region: CAWSYSSNQPQHF. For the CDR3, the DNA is TGTGCCTGGAGTTACAGTAGCAATCAGCCCCAGCATTTT.

The CDR3 reads CASSTGTSAYNEQFF. CDR3 in DNA: TGTGCCAGTAGTACCGGGACTAGCGCCTACAATGAGCAGTTCTTC. J is TRBJ2-1 and V is TRBV19; 10 nucleotides agree with TRBD2. Germline V gives CDR1 LNHDA, CDR2 SQIVND (reference sequence). The J segment lost 2 bases and the V segment lost 4 bases, leaving 2 bases of the junction unmatched. The CDR3 length is 15 residues. Variable domain in full (rest from reference TRBV19 and TRBJ2-1): DGGITQSPKYLFRKEGQNVTLSCEQNLNHDAMYWYRQDPGQGLRLIYYSQIVNDFQKGDIAEGYSVSREKKESFPLTVTSAQKNPTAFYLCASSTGTSAYNEQFFGPGTRLTVL.

Here the CDR3 DNA reads TGTGCCAGCAGCCGCGTCGACAGGGGCGCTGAAGCTTTCTTT. Its protein product is CASSRVDRGAEAFF. The chain recombines TRBV4-2 with TRBJ1-1; 8 bases align to TRBD1. There are 14 residues in the CDR3. The germline gives CDR1 LGHNA, CDR2 YNFKEQ. Unmatched junction bases numbered 7, after V lost 4 bases and J lost 6 bases.

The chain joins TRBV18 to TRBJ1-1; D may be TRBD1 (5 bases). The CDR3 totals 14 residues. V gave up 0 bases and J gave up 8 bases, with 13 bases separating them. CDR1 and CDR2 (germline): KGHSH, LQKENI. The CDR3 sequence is CASSPPARVGEAFF. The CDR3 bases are TGTGCCAGCTCACCACCAGCCAGGGTGGGGGAAGCTTTCTTT.

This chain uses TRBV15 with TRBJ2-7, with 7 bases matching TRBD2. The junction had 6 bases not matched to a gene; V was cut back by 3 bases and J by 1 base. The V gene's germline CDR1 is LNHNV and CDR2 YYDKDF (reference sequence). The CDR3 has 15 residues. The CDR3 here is CATSREGLRSYEQYF. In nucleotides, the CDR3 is TGTGCCACCAGCAGGGAGGGACTAAGGTCCTACGAGCAGTACTTC. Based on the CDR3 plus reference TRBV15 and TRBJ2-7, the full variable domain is DAMVIQNPRYQVTQFGKPVTLSCSQTLNHNVMYWYQQKSSQAPKLLFHYYDKDFNNEADTPDNFQSRRPNTSFCFLDIRSPGLGDTAMYLCATSREGLRSYEQYFGPGTRLTVT.

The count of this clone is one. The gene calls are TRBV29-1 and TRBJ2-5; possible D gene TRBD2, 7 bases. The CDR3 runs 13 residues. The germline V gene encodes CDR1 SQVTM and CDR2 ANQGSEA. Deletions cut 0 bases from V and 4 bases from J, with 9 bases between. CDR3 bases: TGCAGCGTTGAAGAGGGAGGGGGAGAGACCCAGTACTTC. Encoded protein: CSVEEGGGETQYF.

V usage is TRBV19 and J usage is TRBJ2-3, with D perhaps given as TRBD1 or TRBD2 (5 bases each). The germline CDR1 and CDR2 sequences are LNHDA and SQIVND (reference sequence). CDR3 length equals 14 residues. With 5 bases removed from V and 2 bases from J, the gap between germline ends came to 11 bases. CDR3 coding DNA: TGTGCCAGTAGTTTTCGGGGCCTCACAGATACGCAGTATTTT. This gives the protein CASSFRGLTDTQYF.

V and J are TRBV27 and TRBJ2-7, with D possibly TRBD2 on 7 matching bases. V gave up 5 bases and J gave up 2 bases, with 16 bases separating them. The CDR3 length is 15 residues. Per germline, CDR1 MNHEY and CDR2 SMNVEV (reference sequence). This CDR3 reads CASSLQGRGAYEQYF. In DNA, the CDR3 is TGTGCCAGCAGTCTCCAGGGGAGGGGGGCCTACGAGCAGTACTTC.